The clone carrying this T cell receptor beta chain turned up a few times. Its antigen remains unidentified. The source of the sample is a study of T-cell reconstitution after alpha-beta-depleted transplantation in children. Whole-study findings and limits: Where alpha-beta T cells came from about two months after transplant was reportedly several hundred expanded graft clones. Day-60 TCRbeta diversity that was high in some patients was derived from surviving recipient T cells and thymic progenitors.

TCRbeta library preparation incorporated unique molecular identifiers. TCRdb reprocessed the PCR reads via MiXCR and lists one record per CDR3 protein. The sample consists of 300,000 or so distinct CDR3 sequences, 23% of them appearing once. Trimming took 6 bases from V and 0 from J; bases not matched to a gene: 8. CDR3 length: 18 residues. The input for sequencing was PBMCs, mostly from graft donor cells, taken 180 days after TCRalphabeta/CD19-depleted stem cell transplant. The receptor was derived from a male patient under 18 who had a stem cell transplant for acute lymphoblastic leukemia, so the T cells may come from the graft donor. V gene TRBV12-3 or TRBV12-4 combines with J gene TRBJ2-6; 10 bases are a match to TRBD1. The CDR3 here is CASSRRDRGLSGANVLTF. The CDR3 DNA follows: TGTGCCAGCAGCCGACGGGACAGGGGCCTCTCTGGGGCCAACGTCCTGACTTTC.